This entry features one T cell receptor (beta chain) sequence. The data belong to a study of blood T cell repertoires in COVID-19. Study at large: The samples span acute and convalescent COVID-19 from the United States, Italy and Spain. PBMCs, B-cell-depleted T cells, or T cells provided the cDNA or gDNA that made up the material.

The CDR3 length is 13 residues. V lost 1 base and J 8 bases, leaving 12 bases between the germline ends. Germline loops: CDR1 SGHRS, CDR2 YFSETQ. Authors' methods: Amplification with reference gene primers provided the estimates of nucleated cell counts. Profiled with immunoSEQ multiplex PCR; TCRdb holds only in-frame clones, not every one. The V and J calls and clone size were taken over from that table, and D and trimming were inferred from the DNA. Counted here are under 75,000 clones, around 90% occurring once; the ten biggest clones make up 3.5%. Sequencing input: peripheral blood. The sequence was obtained from a man in his fifties with active COVID-19. This sequence joins TRBV5-1 and TRBJ1-2; a possible D gene is TRBD1 (5 bases). CDR3: CASSLPQDDGYTF. CDR3 sequence (DNA): TGCGCCAGCAGCTTGCCACAGGACGACGGCTACACCTTC. Filled out from reference TRBV5-1 and TRBJ1-2, the complete variable domain reads KAGVTQTPRYLIKTRGQQVTLSCSPISGHRSVSWYQQTPGQGLQFLFEYFSETQRNKGNFPGRFSGRQFSNSRSEMNVSTLELGDSALYLCASSLPQDDGYTFGSGTRLTVV.